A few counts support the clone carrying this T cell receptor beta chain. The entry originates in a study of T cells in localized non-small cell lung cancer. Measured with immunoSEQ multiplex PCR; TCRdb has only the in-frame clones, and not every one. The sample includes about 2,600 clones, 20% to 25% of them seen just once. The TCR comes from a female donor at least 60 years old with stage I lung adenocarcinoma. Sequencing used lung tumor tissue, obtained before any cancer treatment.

CDR3 nucleotides: TGTGCCACCAGCAGAGATGGGGGGGCCGGGGAAGCTTTCTTT. It codes for CATSRDGGAGEAFF. The chain combines TRBV15 with TRBJ1-1, with a possible D match to TRBD1 (6 bases). V was clipped by 0 bases and J by 8 bases, with 13 bases between them. Germline loops: CDR1 LNHNV, CDR2 YYDKDF (reference sequence). The CDR3 totals 14 residues.